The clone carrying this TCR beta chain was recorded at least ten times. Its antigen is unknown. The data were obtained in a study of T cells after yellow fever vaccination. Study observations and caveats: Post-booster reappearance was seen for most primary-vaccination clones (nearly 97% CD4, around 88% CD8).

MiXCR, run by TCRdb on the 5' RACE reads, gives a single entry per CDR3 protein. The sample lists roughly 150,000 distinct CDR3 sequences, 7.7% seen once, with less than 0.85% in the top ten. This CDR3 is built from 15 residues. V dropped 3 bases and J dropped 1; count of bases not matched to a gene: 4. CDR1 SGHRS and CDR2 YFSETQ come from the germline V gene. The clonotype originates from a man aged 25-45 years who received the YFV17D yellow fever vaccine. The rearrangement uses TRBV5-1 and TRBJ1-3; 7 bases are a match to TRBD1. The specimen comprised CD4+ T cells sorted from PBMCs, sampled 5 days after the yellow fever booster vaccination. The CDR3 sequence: CASSSTGRSGNTIYF. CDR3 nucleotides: TGCGCCAGCAGCTCGACAGGGAGGTCTGGAAACACCATATATTTT.